These 32 T cell receptor beta chains originate from one sample sequenced in a study of shared clonotypes between healthy human individuals. The method was immunoSEQ multiplex PCR; TCRdb's version includes in-frame clones alone and lacks a portion of them. The sample lists about 1.5 million clones; 98% were seen once. Sequencing was carried out using naive CD4+ T cells sorted from blood. The subset: CD45RA+ positively selected. These receptors originate from a man aged 25-40 years in good health.

The chain employs TRBV7-3 and TRBJ2-5; 9 bases fit TRBD2. Unmatched junction bases numbered 6, after V lost 2 bases and J lost 5 bases. CDR1 and CDR2 from the germline V gene are SGHTA and FQGTGA. There are 15 residues in the CDR3. The CDR3, as DNA: TGTGCCAGCAGCTTAGGACTAGCGCCCCTGGAGACCCAGTACTTC. It codes for CASSLGLAPLETQYF.

This clone was seen just once. The gene calls are TRBV18 and TRBJ2-5; 9 bases fit TRBD1. CDR3 length equals 14 residues. Germline CDR1 reads KGHSH; CDR2 reads LQKENI. V dropped 6 bases and J dropped 5; count of bases not matched to a gene: 7. Here the CDR3 DNA reads TGTGCCAGCTCTATGGACAGGGGTATGGAGACCCAGTACTTC. This encodes CASSMDRGMETQYF. Variable domain in full (rest from reference TRBV18 and TRBJ2-5): NAGVMQNPRHLVRRRGQEARLRCSPMKGHSHVYWYRQLPEEGLKFMVYLQKENIIDESGMPKERFSAEFPKEGPSILRIQQVVRGDSAAYFCASSMDRGMETQYFGPGTRLLVL.

The rearrangement joins TRBV7-9 to TRBJ1-4; D remains ambiguous. The CDR3 is 15 residues long. V was clipped by 1 base and J by 3 bases, with 9 bases between them. Germline loops: CDR1 SEHNR, CDR2 FQNEAQ (reference sequence). CDR3 nucleotide sequence: TGTGCCAGCAGCTTAGGTATTGGCTCTAATGAAAAACTGTTTTTT. Its translation is CASSLGIGSNEKLFF. The full variable domain, its missing parts supplied by reference TRBV7-9 and TRBJ1-4, is DTGVSQNPRHKITKRGQNVTFRCDPISEHNRLYWYRQTLGQGPEFLTYFQNEAQLEKSRLLSDRFSAERPKGSFSTLEIQRTEQGDSAMYLCASSLGIGSNEKLFFGSGTQLSVL.

The rearrangement uses TRBV9 and TRBJ2-1; TRBD2 agrees at 10 bases. The J segment lost 8 bases and the V segment lost 7 bases, leaving 9 bases of the junction unmatched. Per the germline V gene, CDR1 is SGDLS and CDR2 is YYNGEE. The CDR3 has 14 amino acids. CDR3 DNA: TGTGCCAGCGTGCCGGGACTAGCGAACCATGAGCAGTTCTTC. It encodes CASVPGLANHEQFF. Full variable domain (rest looked up from reference TRBV9 and TRBJ2-1): DSGVTQTPKHLITATGQRVTLRCSPRSGDLSVYWYQQSLDQGLQFLIQYYNGEERAKGNILERFSAQQFPDLHSELNLSSLELGDSALYFCASVPGLANHEQFFGPGTRLTVL.

This chain uses TRBV7-2 with TRBJ2-1; 7 bases fit TRBD2. The CDR3 runs 15 residues. Germline V gene sequence: CDR1 SGHTA, CDR2 FQGNSA. The V and J ends lost 5 bases and 0 bases, in that order; junction bases with no gene match: 4. In nucleotides, the CDR3 is TGTGCCAGCAGCCAGACTAGCAACTCCTACAATGAGCAGTTCTTC. It is translated as CASSQTSNSYNEQFF. Variable domain in full (rest from reference TRBV7-2 and TRBJ2-1): GAGVSQSPSNKVTEKGKDVELRCDPISGHTALYWYRQSLGQGLEFLIYFQGNSAPDKSGLPSDRFSAERTGGSVSTLTIQRTQQEDSAVYLCASSQTSNSYNEQFFGPGTRLTVL.

The rearrangement uses TRBV10-1 and TRBJ2-1, with 7 bases lining up with TRBD1. CDR1 and CDR2 (germline): WNHNN, SYGVQD (reference sequence). The CDR3 spans 14 residues. J lost 7 bases, V lost 2 bases, and 5 bases had no gene match. The CDR3 sequence is CASSEGSRGNEQFF. The DNA of the CDR3 is TGCGCCAGCAGTGAGGGGAGCAGGGGGAATGAGCAGTTCTTC.

Regarding this clone: Within the sample, other DNA sequences also encode this same CDR3. The chain uses TRBV5-1 and TRBJ2-5, with 10 bases fitting TRBD1. Germline V gene lookup returns CDR1 SGHRS and CDR2 YFSETQ. This CDR3 comprises 15 residues. Trimming removed 1 base from V and 2 bases from J; junction bases left unmatched: 2. The CDR3 sequence: CASSLRTGGQETQYF. DNA for the CDR3: TGCGCCAGCAGCTTGAGGACAGGGGGACAAGAGACCCAGTACTTC.

Comment on this clone: Other DNA sequences of this sample code for an identical CDR3. The rearrangement links TRBV7-9 to TRBJ2-1; the D call may be TRBD1 or TRBD2 (6 bases each). CDR1 is SEHNR, CDR2 FQNEAQ, per germline (reference sequence). V was clipped by 1 base and J by 7 bases, with 11 bases between them. The CDR3 runs to 14 residues. CDR3 bases: TGTGCCAGCAGCTTAGGAGGGGGGTCGAATGAGCAGTTCTTC. Residues: CASSLGGGSNEQFF.

The chain uses TRBV2 and TRBJ2-4, with D possibly matching TRBD1 (6 bases). Germline CDR1 and CDR2: SNHLY and FYNNEI. The CDR3 sequence is 18 residues long. Trimming removed 3 bases from V and 0 bases from J, with 18 bases in between. The CDR3 coding sequence is TGTGCCAGCAGTGATTCCTCGGGACAAGCTCTAGCCAAAAACATTCAGTACTTC. Translated, it gives CASSDSSGQALAKNIQYF.

The chain is built from TRBV7-9 and TRBJ2-7; 8 bases fit TRBD1. This CDR3 contains 15 residues. Germline V gene sequence: CDR1 SEHNR, CDR2 FQNEAQ (reference sequence). J gave up 6 bases and V 8 bases, and 15 bases lay outside the gene matches. The CDR3 here is CASCHPRQGASEQYF. The CDR3 DNA is TGTGCCAGCTGCCACCCCAGGCAGGGGGCTTCCGAGCAGTACTTC.

For the CDR3, the DNA is TGTGCCAGCAGCTTAGTCCAGGGGTCGAACACCGGGGAGCTGTTTTTT. Translating gives CASSLVQGSNTGELFF. V usage is TRBV7-6 and J usage is TRBJ2-2; D may be TRBD1 (6 bases). The V and J ends lost 1 base and 0 bases respectively, with 9 bases between them. CDR3 length: 16 residues. Germline V CDR1 and CDR2: SGHVS, FNYEAQ.

This rearrangement joins TRBV5-1 to TRBJ2-3, with D perhaps TRBD2 (5 bases). In germline, CDR1 is SGHRS, CDR2 YFSETQ. V lost 5 bases, J lost 0 bases, and 13 bases lay in between. This CDR3 is 15 amino acids long. The DNA for the CDR3 is TGCGCCAGCAGACGACTACCCGAAAGCACAGATACGCAGTATTTT. The encoded protein is CASRRLPESTDTQYF.

The gene calls are TRBV19 and TRBJ2-7; a possible D gene is TRBD2 (6 bases). CDR3 length: 13 amino acids. From germline, CDR1 is LNHDA and CDR2 SQIVND (reference sequence). V was trimmed by 1 base and J by 6 bases, leaving 10 bases between them. The CDR3 region is CASSIVKGGEQYF. The CDR3 DNA reads as TGTGCCAGTAGTATAGTAAAGGGAGGCGAGCAGTACTTC.

This sequence joins TRBV28 and TRBJ2-7; D gene uncertain. This CDR3 is built from 10 residues. Trimming shortened V by 6 bases and J by 5 bases, and 5 bases separated the two germline ends. In germline, CDR1 is MDHEN, CDR2 SYDVKM. The CDR3 region is CASRGNEQYF. CDR3 coding DNA: TGTGCCAGCAGGGGTAACGAGCAGTACTTC.

The J gene is TRBJ1-5, the V gene TRBV7-9; D not resolved. V lost 2 bases, J lost 5 bases, and 10 bases lay in between. Germline assignment: CDR1 SEHNR and CDR2 FQNEAQ (reference sequence). This CDR3 spans 14 amino acids. This chain's CDR3 is CASSLPGPHQPQHF. The CDR3 coding sequence is TGTGCCAGCAGCTTACCGGGTCCCCATCAGCCCCAGCATTTT.

This clone has only one observation. This chain joins TRBV7-3 and TRBJ2-7, with a tentative D call TRBD1 (5 bases). CDR3 length: 15 amino acids. Germline CDR1 and CDR2: SGHTA and FQGTGA. Trimming removed 5 bases at V and 4 bases at J, with 18 bases between. CDR3 sequence: CASSPQGGFLYEQYF. The CDR3 nucleotides read TGTGCCAGCAGCCCCCAGGGTGGATTTCTTTACGAGCAGTACTTC.

Here the CDR3 reads CASSSTGQETQYF. CDR3 in DNA: TGTGCCAGCAGCTCGACAGGGCAAGAGACCCAGTACTTC. This chain links TRBV11-2 with TRBJ2-5; 7 bases align to TRBD1. The CDR3 runs to 13 residues. V trimming: 4 bases; J trimming: 2 bases; junction bases outside the gene matches: 1. Germline V gives CDR1 SGHAT, CDR2 FQNNGV. Full variable domain (remainder filled in from reference TRBV11-2 and TRBJ2-5): EAGVAQSPRYKIIEKRQSVAFWCNPISGHATLYWYQQILGQGPKLLIQFQNNGVVDDSQLPKDRFSAERLKGVDSTLKIQPAKLEDSAVYLCASSSTGQETQYFGPGTRLLVL.

Concerning this clone itself: Different DNA sequences within this sample yield the same CDR3. The CDR3 sequence is CASSELGNEQFF. CDR3 nucleotides: TGTGCCAGCAGCGAACTAGGGAATGAGCAGTTCTTC. This chain connects TRBV2 to TRBJ2-1, with D tentatively TRBD2 (5 bases). Trimming cost V 6 bases and J 7 bases, with 10 bases left between them. Germline V lookup: CDR1 SNHLY, CDR2 FYNNEI. This CDR3 region has 12 residues.

The chain joins TRBV5-1 to TRBJ1-2; 8 bases match TRBD1. Germline lookup yields CDR1 SGHRS and CDR2 YFSETQ. The CDR3 spans 15 residues. J was trimmed by 3 bases and V by 4 bases; bases with no gene match: 8. This CDR3 is CASSPSTGVDYGYTF. The DNA of the CDR3 is TGCGCCAGCAGCCCCTCGACAGGGGTAGACTATGGCTACACCTTC.

The rearrangement joins TRBV9 to TRBJ2-7; weak D call: TRBD2 (7 bases). The length of the CDR3 is 15 residues. Trimming took 0 bases from V and 3 from J, leaving 13 bases between them. Germline values: CDR1 SGDLS, CDR2 YYNGEE. The CDR3 sequence is CASSVAGGSVYEQYF. The CDR3, as DNA: TGTGCCAGCAGCGTAGCGGGGGGCTCGGTCTACGAGCAGTACTTC.

The chain recombines TRBV18 with TRBJ2-7; tentatively, D is TRBD2 (5 bases). Germline V CDR1 and CDR2: KGHSH, LQKENI. Trimming took 3 bases from V and 1 from J, leaving 25 bases between them. The CDR3 length is 19 residues. DNA of the CDR3: TGTGCCAGCTCACCCGTCGTACCCACTGTGAGGGATAGGTCCTACGAGCAGTACTTC. Its protein is CASSPVVPTVRDRSYEQYF.

To note about this clone: Other DNA sequences in the same sample also yield this CDR3. The chain uses TRBV20-1 and TRBJ2-1; D unresolved. V was shortened by 0 bases and J by 8 bases, with 5 bases between the two germline ends. Germline loops: CDR1 DFQATT, CDR2 SNEGSKA (reference sequence). The CDR3 consists of 11 residues. The CDR3 here is CSAREGYEQFF. In DNA form, the CDR3 reads TGCAGTGCTAGAGAGGGCTATGAGCAGTTCTTC.

The chain employs TRBV5-4 and TRBJ2-6; maybe TRBD1 (6 bases). The CDR3 covers 17 residues. Trimming shortened V by 1 base and J by 2 bases, and 13 bases separated the two germline ends. Germline assignment: CDR1 SGHNT and CDR2 YYREEE (reference sequence). As DNA, the CDR3 is TGTGCCAGCAGCTTGTCACAGGGCTTAGCTGGGGCCAACGTCCTGACTTTC. It translates to CASSLSQGLAGANVLTF. The full variable domain, in which reference TRBV5-4 and TRBJ2-6 provide the parts outside the CDR3, is ETGVTQSPTHLIKTRGQQVTLRCSSQSGHNTVSWYQQALGQGPQFIFQYYREEENGRGNFPPRFSGLQFPNYSSELNVNALELDDSALYLCASSLSQGLAGANVLTFGAGSRLTVL.

The chain is built from TRBV28 and TRBJ1-1; 11 bases fit TRBD1. After removal of 8 bases from V and 0 bases from J, the junction contained 5 bases not matched to a gene. This CDR3 is 15 amino acids long. Germline CDR1 and CDR2: MDHEN and SYDVKM. The CDR3 here is CASDGTGGMNTEAFF. In DNA form, the CDR3 reads TGTGCCAGCGATGGGACAGGGGGGATGAACACTGAAGCTTTCTTT.

The chain is built from TRBV4-1 and TRBJ1-4, with no clear D. V was cut by 1 base and J by 8 bases, with 14 bases left in between. Germline values: CDR1 MGHRA, CDR2 YSYEKL. The CDR3 spans 15 residues. CDR3: CASSQVSGVKEKLFF. The CDR3 nucleotides are TGCGCCAGCAGCCAAGTTTCCGGGGTCAAAGAAAAACTGTTTTTT.

The rearrangement links TRBV7-6 to TRBJ2-3; 16 bases line up with TRBD2. This CDR3 contains 16 residues. Trimming took 1 base from V and 11 from J; bases not matched to a gene: 6. Germline V gives CDR1 SGHVS, CDR2 FNYEAQ. CDR3 sequence: CASSLGGTSGRAGQYF. The DNA of the CDR3 is TGTGCCAGCAGCTTAGGAGGGACTAGCGGGAGGGCCGGGCAGTATTTT.

V usage is TRBV12-5 and J usage is TRBJ1-2; a weak D match, TRBD1 (6 bases). The CDR3 totals 13 residues. With 6 bases removed from V and 4 bases from J, the gap between germline ends came to 12 bases. In germline, CDR1 is LGHNT, CDR2 FRNRAP. CDR3 in amino acids: CASGGTGFYGYTF. The DNA of the CDR3 is TGTGCTAGTGGGGGTACAGGGTTCTATGGCTACACCTTC.

The V and J genes are TRBV19 and TRBJ1-1; D ambiguous. The V gene's germline CDR1 is LNHDA and CDR2 SQIVND (reference sequence). V dropped 3 bases and J dropped 6 bases, with 20 bases sitting between them. CDR3 length equals 16 residues. The CDR3 sequence is CASSMPAGSTVAEAFF. Written as DNA, the CDR3 is TGTGCCAGTAGTATGCCGGCCGGCTCAACCGTCGCTGAAGCTTTCTTT.

Comment on this clone: Other DNA sequences in the sample encode the same CDR3. The chain has TRBV9 and TRBJ2-5, with 7 bases lining up with TRBD1. V lost 2 bases, J lost 5 bases, and 3 bases stayed unmatched. Germline assignment: CDR1 SGDLS and CDR2 YYNGEE. The CDR3 loop spans 13 amino acids. CDR3 in amino acids: CASSVGQWETQYF. Written as DNA, the CDR3 is TGTGCCAGCAGCGTGGGACAGTGGGAGACCCAGTACTTC. Full variable domain (outside the CDR3, taken from reference TRBV9 and TRBJ2-5): DSGVTQTPKHLITATGQRVTLRCSPRSGDLSVYWYQQSLDQGLQFLIQYYNGEERAKGNILERFSAQQFPDLHSELNLSSLELGDSALYFCASSVGQWETQYFGPGTRLLVL.

The chain recombines TRBV28 with TRBJ2-1; D not resolved. CDR1 and CDR2 (germline): MDHEN, SYDVKM. CDR3 size: 13 residues. Trimming took 3 bases from V and 5 from J, leaving 8 bases between them. The CDR3 loop is CASSFLRNNEQFF. The CDR3, as DNA: TGTGCCAGCAGTTTTCTCAGGAACAATGAGCAGTTCTTC.

This sequence joins TRBV5-6 and TRBJ1-5; no definite D call. This CDR3 spans 16 amino acids. In germline, CDR1 is SGHDT, CDR2 YYEEEE. V lost 0 bases to trimming and J lost 1 base, with 11 bases between them. CDR3 bases: TGTGCCAGCAGCTTGGGGGGTTCCCCGAGCAATCAGCCCCAGCATTTT. Its translation is CASSLGGSPSNQPQHF.

This clone has just one count. The chain has TRBV6-6 and TRBJ2-7; D not certain. Germline V lookup: CDR1 MNHNY, CDR2 SVGAGI (reference sequence). The CDR3 covers 11 residues. V gave up 5 bases and J gave up 9 bases, with 11 bases separating them. The CDR3 DNA reads as TGTGCCAGCAGTACCCGCGGTGGGCAGTACTTC. Residues: CASSTRGGQYF.